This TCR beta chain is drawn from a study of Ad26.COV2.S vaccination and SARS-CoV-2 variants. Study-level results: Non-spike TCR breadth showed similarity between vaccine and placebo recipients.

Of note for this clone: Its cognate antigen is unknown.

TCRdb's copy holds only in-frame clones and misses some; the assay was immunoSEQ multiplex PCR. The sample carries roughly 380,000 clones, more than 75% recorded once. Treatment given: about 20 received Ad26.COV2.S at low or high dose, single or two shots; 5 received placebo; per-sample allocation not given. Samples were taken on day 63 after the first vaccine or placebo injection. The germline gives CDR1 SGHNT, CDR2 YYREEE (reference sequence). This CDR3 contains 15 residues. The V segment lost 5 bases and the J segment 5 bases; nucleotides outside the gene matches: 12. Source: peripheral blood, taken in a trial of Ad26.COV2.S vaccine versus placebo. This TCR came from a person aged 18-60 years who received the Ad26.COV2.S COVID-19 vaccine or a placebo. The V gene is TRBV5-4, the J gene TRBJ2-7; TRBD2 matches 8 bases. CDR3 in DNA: TGTGCCAGCAGGGGGGATCCAGCGGGGGATCACGAGCAGTACTTC. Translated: CASRGDPAGDHEQYF. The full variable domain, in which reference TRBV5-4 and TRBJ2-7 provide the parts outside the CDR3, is ETGVTQSPTHLIKTRGQQVTLRCSSQSGHNTVSWYQQALGQGPQFIFQYYREEENGRGNFPPRFSGLQFPNYSSELNVNALELDDSALYLCASRGDPAGDHEQYFGPGTRLTVT.